The 6 T cell receptor beta chains in this list originate from one sample, sequenced in a study of breast tumors, draining lymph nodes, adjacent tissues listed by TCRdb under 2016. The library was generated by multiplex PCR. Sequenced using an Illumina HiSeq 2000. In-frame beta chains were kept once TCRdb had trimmed the public reads at Q25 with fastp and called clones with MiXCR. Each CDR3 protein appears once, grouped with its most common genes and DNA. The sample table shows about 150,000 distinct CDR3 sequences, and 32% are seen once. The top ten hold roughly 2.3% of the sample. The axillary draining lymph nodes of breast cancer patients were the source of the lymph node samples. Sequenced material: axillary lymph node tissue. The receptors derive from a female donor with breast cancer. Some clones in this sample may be carry-over from other donors' samples.

This clonotype was picked up many times. The chain is built from TRBV19 and TRBJ2-4, with D tentatively TRBD1 or TRBD2 (6 bases each). Germline CDR1 LNHDA, CDR2 SQIVND (reference sequence). V was shortened by 8 bases and J by 8 bases, with 19 bases between the two germline ends. This CDR3 is built from 14 residues. CDR3: CASRSGGPRDIQYF. CDR3 coding DNA: TGTGCCAGTCGGAGTGGGGGGCCTAGGGACATTCAGTACTTC.

This clonotype was detected many times. A much larger clone sits a single nucleotide away, making a read error possible. The rearrangement joins TRBV5-5 to TRBJ2-7; the D is unclear. The CDR3 is 15 residues long. V was trimmed by 0 bases and J by 4 bases, leaving 14 bases between them. The germline CDR1 and CDR2 sequences are SGHKS and YYEKEE (reference sequence). This chain's CDR3 is CASSLAPASIYEQYF. The CDR3, as DNA: TGTGCCAGCAGCTTGGCTCCAGCCTCCATATACGAGCAGTACTTC.

The chain has TRBV5-5 and TRBJ1-2; 9 bases map to TRBD1. Germline-derived CDR1 and CDR2 are SGHKS and YYEKEE (reference sequence). CDR3 length: 14 amino acids. V was clipped by 4 bases and J by 4 bases; unmatched bases: 5. The CDR3 nucleotides read TGTGCCAGCAGCAAACGACAGGGGGTCTATGGCTACACCTTC. Translated: CASSKRQGVYGYTF.

The genes are TRBV2 and TRBJ2-7, with TRBD1 matching 7 bases. This CDR3 is built from 14 residues. V lost 7 bases, J lost 5 bases, and 11 bases stayed unmatched. Germline-derived CDR1 and CDR2 are SNHLY and FYNNEI. DNA for the CDR3: TGTGCCAGCACCAGGGACAGCTCTGCGGACGAGCAGTACGTC. It is translated as CASTRDSSADEQYV.

Many counts were recorded for this clonotype. V and J are TRBV12-3 or TRBV12-4 and TRBJ2-1, with D perhaps matching TRBD2 (7 bases). This CDR3 has 18 amino acids. Trimming pared 1 base from V and 9 bases from J, leaving 25 bases between. The CDR3 protein is CASSLGGVGGLLGSEQFF. The CDR3 coding sequence is TGTGCCAGCAGTTTAGGAGGGGTGGGGGGGCTACTTGGATCTGAGCAGTTCTTC.

The chain recombines TRBV13 with TRBJ2-2; perhaps TRBD1 as D (6 bases). The V end was cut by 4 bases, the J end by 1 base, with 25 bases between. Germline V lookup: CDR1 PRHDT, CDR2 FYEKMQ (reference sequence). The CDR3 covers 20 residues. For the CDR3, the DNA is TGTGCCAGCAGCTCCCCACGGACAGTTCTTAAACCTGAGAACACCGGGGAGCTGTTTTTT. Its protein product is CASSSPRTVLKPENTGELFF.